This TCR beta chain was identified during a study of T-cell reconstitution after alpha-beta-depleted transplantation in children. The CDR3 runs 14 residues. The germline V gene encodes CDR1 DFQATT and CDR2 SNEGSKA (reference sequence). V was pared by 3 bases and J by 0 bases, with 9 bases between. Preparation of the TCRbeta library was carried out with unique molecular identifiers. TCRdb reprocessed the PCR reads via MiXCR and lists one record per CDR3 protein. This table holds 490,000 or so distinct CDR3 sequences, around 13% found once. This clonotype was seen repeatedly, ten times or more. The source of this sequence is a human donor who donated a stem cell graft to a child with combined immunodeficiency. The chain uses TRBV20-1 and TRBJ1-5; D is ambiguous. This material consisted of PBMCs from the stem cell graft donor, taken from the stem cell graft. CDR3 loop: CSARADTSNQPQHF. CDR3 nucleotides: TGCAGTGCTAGGGCCGATACTAGCAATCAGCCCCAGCATTTT.